The source of this TCR beta chain is a study of cytotoxic CD8 clonotypes in ibrutinib-treated CLL. Per germline, CDR1 MNHEY and CDR2 SVGAGI. The CDR3 loop spans 13 amino acids. V was pared by 6 bases and J by 4 bases, with 12 bases between. Generated by immunoSEQ multiplex PCR, the TCRdb table keeps only in-frame clones and is missing some. The sample has roughly 180,000 clones, about 72% seen once. The sequencing here drew on PBMCs, taken after 24 months of ibrutinib treatment. This sequence was found in a human donor with chronic lymphocytic leukemia. The chain joins TRBV6-5 to TRBJ1-2; no clear D. The CDR3 spells CASSWTHGYGYTF. CDR3 coding DNA: TGTGCCAGCAGCTGGACGCATGGCTATGGCTACACCTTC.